These 13 T cell receptor beta chains were sequenced from one sample in a study of shared T cell receptors in the human thymus. Some clones are missing from TCRdb's copy, which holds only in-frame ones; the method was immunoSEQ multiplex PCR. The sample records about 380,000 clones, roughly 94% being singletons. What was sequenced was thymocytes. The receptors were sampled from a human donor.

The V call is TRBV7-2, the J call TRBJ2-5; TRBD2 might be the D (5 bases). This CDR3 contains 14 residues. Germline-derived CDR1 and CDR2 are SGHTA and FQGNSA. The germline V and J ends were trimmed by 3 bases and 4 bases, with 12 bases remaining between them. CDR3 amino acids: CASSFQGLGETQYF. Written as DNA, the CDR3 is TGTGCCAGCAGCTTCCAAGGACTTGGAGAGACCCAGTACTTC. The whole variable domain, remainder taken from reference TRBV7-2 and TRBJ2-5, is GAGVSQSPSNKVTEKGKDVELRCDPISGHTALYWYRQSLGQGLEFLIYFQGNSAPDKSGLPSDRFSAERTGGSVSTLTIQRTQQEDSAVYLCASSFQGLGETQYFGPGTRLLVL.

V is TRBV7-9 and J is TRBJ1-1, with unresolved D. The length of the CDR3 is 15 residues. Germline V gene sequence: CDR1 SEHNR, CDR2 FQNEAQ (reference sequence). Trimming took off 0 bases at V and 1 base at J, with 9 bases between the two ends. CDR3 sequence reads: CASSLASPENTEAFF. Written as DNA, the CDR3 is TGTGCCAGCAGCTTAGCGAGTCCGGAGAACACTGAAGCTTTCTTT.

The rearrangement links TRBV18 to TRBJ2-7, with D perhaps being TRBD1 or TRBD2 (5 bases each). CDR1 KGHSH and CDR2 LQKENI come from the germline V gene. The V and J ends lost 4 bases and 6 bases respectively, with 22 bases between them. This CDR3 spans 16 amino acids. CDR3 sequence: CASSLRKGRLTLEQYF. CDR3 bases: TGTGCCAGCTCACTACGAAAGGGACGGCTCACCCTCGAGCAGTACTTC.

This rearrangement joins TRBV7-9 to TRBJ2-3; D remains ambiguous. CDR3 size: 13 residues. V lost 2 bases and J 4 bases, leaving 7 bases between the germline ends. Germline V gene lookup returns CDR1 SEHNR and CDR2 FQNEAQ (reference sequence). Here the CDR3 reads CASSLRQADTQYF. CDR3 in DNA: TGTGCCAGCAGCTTAAGGCAGGCAGATACGCAGTATTTT.

The chain couples TRBV5-1 to TRBJ2-3; 7 positions match TRBD2. Germline assignment: CDR1 SGHRS and CDR2 YFSETQ. J was trimmed by 1 base and V by 0 bases; bases with no gene match: 8. The CDR3 spans 17 residues. In DNA, the CDR3 is TGCGCCAGCAGCTTGGCCCTGGTGGCGGGGGGCACAGATACGCAGTATTTT. Protein product: CASSLALVAGGTDTQYF.

This clone has a single count. This chain links TRBV5-4 with TRBJ2-3; no reliable D call. The V and J ends lost 3 bases and 0 bases respectively, with 17 bases between them. The germline V gene encodes CDR1 SGHNT and CDR2 YYREEE (reference sequence). The CDR3 totals 17 residues. This chain's CDR3 is CASSSHRTEYSTDTQYF. The CDR3 DNA reads TGTGCCAGCAGCTCCCATAGGACGGAATACAGCACAGATACGCAGTATTTT.

DNA of the CDR3: TGTGCCTGGAGTGTACATGGCCGAAGCGGAAACACCATATATTTT. It translates to CAWSVHGRSGNTIYF. The chain employs TRBV30 and TRBJ1-3; D not resolved. The CDR3 extends over 15 amino acids. Trimming left V 0 bases short and J 4 bases short, with 13 bases between. Germline V lookup: CDR1 GTSNPN, CDR2 SVGIG (reference sequence).

V usage is TRBV6-1 and J usage is TRBJ1-4; D is unclear. The V and J ends lost 2 bases and 2 bases respectively, with 6 bases between them. Germline values: CDR1 MNHNS, CDR2 SASEGT. The CDR3 consists of 14 residues. The CDR3 sequence: CASSEWGTNEKLFF. The CDR3 DNA reads as TGTGCCAGCAGTGAATGGGGTACTAATGAAAAACTGTTTTTT.

The V and J genes are TRBV7-2 and TRBJ2-2; D gene uncertain. This CDR3 comprises 17 residues. CDR1 is SGHTA and CDR2 is FQGNSA in the germline V gene. V was cut by 2 bases and J by 6 bases, with 19 bases left in between. CDR3 nucleotide sequence: TGTGCCAGCAGCTTAAGGCCCGGCGCACGGGTGGCCGGGGAGCTGTTTTTT. Translated: CASSLRPGARVAGELFF.

The V call is TRBV5-8, the J call TRBJ1-5, with 9 bases aligning to TRBD1. Germline V gene lookup returns CDR1 SGHTS and CDR2 YDEGEE. J was trimmed by 7 bases and V by 3 bases; bases with no gene match: 14. The CDR3 spans 17 residues. CDR3 sequence reads: CASSSPGQGDSEQPQHF. Written as DNA, the CDR3 is TGTGCCAGCAGCTCGCCGGGACAGGGTGATTCGGAGCAGCCCCAGCATTTT.

V gene TRBV5-6 combines with J gene TRBJ1-1; possible D gene TRBD1, 6 bases. The length of the CDR3 is 14 residues. Between the trimmed V and J ends, which lost 4 bases and 8 bases, there was a span of 18 bases. Germline CDR1 is SGHDT and CDR2 is YYEEEE. In DNA, the CDR3 is TGTGCCAGCAGCCACACTTTGACAGGCCCAGAAGCTTTCTTT. It is translated as CASSHTLTGPEAFF.

The chain employs TRBV27 and TRBJ2-5; no firm D call. This CDR3 is 12 amino acids long. The V gene's germline CDR1 is MNHEY and CDR2 SMNVEV (reference sequence). Trimming left V 5 bases short and J 5 bases short, with 9 bases between. The CDR3 spells CASSHQRETQYF. CDR3 in DNA: TGTGCCAGCAGTCACCAACGGGAGACCCAGTACTTC.

The chain uses TRBV5-1 and TRBJ2-7; tentatively, D is TRBD2 (5 bases). The germline V gene has CDR1 SGHRS and CDR2 YFSETQ. This CDR3 has 14 residues. Trimming stripped 1 base from V and 3 bases from J, with 11 bases between. The CDR3 region has the DNA TGCGCCAGCAGCTTGCTTCGCGGGTACTACGAGCAGTACTTC. Encoded protein: CASSLLRGYYEQYF.